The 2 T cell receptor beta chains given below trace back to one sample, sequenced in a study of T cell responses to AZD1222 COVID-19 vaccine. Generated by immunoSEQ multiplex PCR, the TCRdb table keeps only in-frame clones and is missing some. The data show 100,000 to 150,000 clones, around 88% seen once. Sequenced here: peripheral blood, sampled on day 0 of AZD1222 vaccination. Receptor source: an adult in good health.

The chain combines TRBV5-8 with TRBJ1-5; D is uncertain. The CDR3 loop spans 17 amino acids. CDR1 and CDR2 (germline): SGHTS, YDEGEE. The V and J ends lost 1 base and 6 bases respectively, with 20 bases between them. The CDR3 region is CASSLFSGERYTQPQHF. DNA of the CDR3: TGTGCCAGCAGCTTGTTTTCGGGAGAAAGGTACACTCAGCCCCAGCATTTT.

Here the CDR3 DNA reads TGTGCCAGTAGACGGACAGGGAATGACTATGGCTACACCTTC. Amino acids: CASRRTGNDYGYTF. The chain recombines TRBV19 with TRBJ1-2, with TRBD1 matching 8 bases. Germline lookup yields CDR1 LNHDA and CDR2 SQIVND (reference sequence). The CDR3 sequence is 14 residues long. After removal of 6 bases from V and 3 bases from J, the junction contained 6 bases not matched to a gene. Drawing the rest from reference TRBV19 and TRBJ1-2, the complete variable domain is DGGITQSPKYLFRKEGQNVTLSCEQNLNHDAMYWYRQDPGQGLRLIYYSQIVNDFQKGDIAEGYSVSREKKESFPLTVTSAQKNPTAFYLCASRRTGNDYGYTFGSGTRLTVV.